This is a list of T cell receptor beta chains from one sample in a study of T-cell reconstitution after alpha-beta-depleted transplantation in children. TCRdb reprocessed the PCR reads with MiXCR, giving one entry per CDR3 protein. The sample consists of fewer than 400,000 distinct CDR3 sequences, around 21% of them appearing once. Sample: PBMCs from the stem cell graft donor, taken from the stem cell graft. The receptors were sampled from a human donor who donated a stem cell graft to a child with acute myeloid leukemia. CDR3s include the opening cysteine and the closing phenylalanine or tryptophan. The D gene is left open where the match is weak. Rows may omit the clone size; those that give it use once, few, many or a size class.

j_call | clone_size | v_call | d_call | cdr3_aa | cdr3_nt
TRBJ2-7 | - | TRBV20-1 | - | CSAREKIENEQYF | TGCAGTGCTAGAGAGAAGATAGAAAACGAGCAGTACTTC
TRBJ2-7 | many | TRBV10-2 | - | CASSEPERAGSYEQYF | TGCGCCAGCAGTGAGCCGGAGCGGGCGGGATCCTACGAGCAGTACTTC
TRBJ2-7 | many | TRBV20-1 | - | CSATSGQSFLYEQYF | TGCAGTGCTACCTCCGGACAGTCATTCTTGTACGAGCAGTACTTC
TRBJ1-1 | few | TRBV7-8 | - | CASRASLEAFF | TGTGCCAGCAGGGCCTCCCTTGAAGCTTTCTTT
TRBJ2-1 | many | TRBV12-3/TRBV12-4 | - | CASSFSPAGHNEQFF | TGTGCCAGCAGTTTTTCGCCGGCGGGGCACAATGAGCAGTTCTTC
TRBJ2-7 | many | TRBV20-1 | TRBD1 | CSARQGESEQYF | TGCAGTGCCCGCCAGGGGGAGAGCGAGCAGTACTTC
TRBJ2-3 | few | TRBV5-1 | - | CASSLDTPTLLDTQYF | TGCGCCAGCAGCTTAGACACGCCGACACTCCTAGATACGCAGTATTTT
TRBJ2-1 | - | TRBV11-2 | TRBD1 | CASSWTGSYNEQFF | TGTGCCAGCAGCTGGACAGGTTCCTACAATGAGCAGTTCTTC
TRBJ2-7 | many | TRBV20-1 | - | CSARVPGEQYF | TGCAGTGCTAGAGTTCCGGGCGAGCAGTACTTC
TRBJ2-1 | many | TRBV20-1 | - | CSARVAPAHNEQFF | TGCAGTGCTAGAGTAGCGCCAGCGCACAATGAGCAGTTCTTC
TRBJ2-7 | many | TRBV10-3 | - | CAIGPAGGSHEQYF | TGTGCCATCGGACCAGCGGGTGGGTCCCACGAGCAGTACTTC
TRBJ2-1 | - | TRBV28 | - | CASSLQGSQEFF | TGTGCCAGCAGCTTACAGGGAAGTCAAGAGTTCTTC
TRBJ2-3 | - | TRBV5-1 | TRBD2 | CASSLEGLVGTDTQYF | TGCGCCAGCAGCTTGGAAGGACTAGTCGGGACAGATACGCAGTATTTT
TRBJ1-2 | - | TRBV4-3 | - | CASSQERGVALSNF | TGCGCCAGCAGCCAAGAGCGGGGGGTAGCTCTGTCTAACTTC
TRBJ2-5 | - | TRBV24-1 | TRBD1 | CATSEWTGKTQYF | TGTGCCACCAGTGAATGGACAGGGAAGACCCAGTACTTC
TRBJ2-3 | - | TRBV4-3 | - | CASGQDWTDADTQYF | TGCGCCAGCGGCCAAGATTGGACAGATGCAGATACGCAGTATTTT
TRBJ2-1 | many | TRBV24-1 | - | CATSDGQKNSYNEQFF | TGTGCCACCAGTGATGGGCAGAAGAACTCCTACAATGAGCAGTTCTTC
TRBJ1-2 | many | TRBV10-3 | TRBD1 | CAITERQGTDGYTF | TGTGCCATCACCGAGAGACAGGGCACGGATGGCTACACCTTC
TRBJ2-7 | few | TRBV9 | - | CASSARGSPSYEQYF | TGTGCCAGCAGCGCCCGGGGCTCGCCCTCCTACGAGCAGTACTTC
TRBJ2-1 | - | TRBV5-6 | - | CASSLVSTVGYNEQFF | TGTGCCAGCAGCTTGGTTTCGACGGTGGGATACAATGAGCAGTTCTTC
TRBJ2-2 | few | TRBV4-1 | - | CASSRGTQNTGELFF | TGCGCCAGCAGCCGTGGGACCCAGAACACCGGGGAGCTGTTTTTT
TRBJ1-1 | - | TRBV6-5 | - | CASSYSESTEAFF | TGTGCCAGCAGTTACTCGGAGAGCACTGAAGCTTTCTTT
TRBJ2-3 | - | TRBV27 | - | CASSAFIGDTQYF | TGTGCCAGCAGTGCGTTTATAGGTGATACGCAGTATTTT
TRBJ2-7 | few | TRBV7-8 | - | CASSLDIPRHYEQYF | TGTGCCAGCAGCCTAGACATCCCTCGCCACTACGAGCAGTACTTC
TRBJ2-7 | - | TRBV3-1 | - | CASSLSGPSYEQYF | TGTGCCAGCAGCCTTAGCGGTCCCTCCTACGAGCAGTACTTC
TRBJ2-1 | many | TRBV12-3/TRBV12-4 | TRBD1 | CASSLGTANNEQFF | TGTGCCAGCAGCCTTGGGACAGCTAACAATGAGCAGTTCTTC
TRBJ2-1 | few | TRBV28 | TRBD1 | CASSNRGRAHEQFF | TGTGCCAGCAGTAACAGGGGTCGGGCCCATGAGCAGTTCTTC
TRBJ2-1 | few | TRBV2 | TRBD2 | CASSPGLAGSF | TGTGCCAGCAGTCCAGGACTAGCGGGCTCCTTC
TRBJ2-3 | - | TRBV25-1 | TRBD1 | CASSVGTEKSTDTQYF | TGTGCCAGCAGTGTTGGGACAGAGAAAAGCACAGATACGCAGTATTTT
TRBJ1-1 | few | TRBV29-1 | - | CSVVRAQGTEAFF | TGCAGCGTCGTACGGGCACAGGGCACTGAAGCTTTCTTT
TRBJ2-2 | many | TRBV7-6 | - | CASSPGGSTGELFF | TGTGCCAGCAGCCCAGGGGGGAGCACCGGGGAGCTGTTTTTT
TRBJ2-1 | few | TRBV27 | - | CASMYRFGGIRAYNEQFF | TGTGCCAGCATGTATAGGTTCGGCGGGATTCGCGCCTACAATGAGCAGTTCTTC
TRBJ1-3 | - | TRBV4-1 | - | CASSQDRTSSGGNTIYF | TGCGCCAGCAGCCAAGATCGCACCTCGTCAGGTGGAAACACCATATATTTT
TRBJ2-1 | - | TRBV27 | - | CASRRGGDEQFF | TGTGCCAGCCGCCGCGGGGGCGATGAGCAGTTCTTC
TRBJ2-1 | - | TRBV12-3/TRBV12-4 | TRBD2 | CASSLRREGTEQFF | TGTGCCAGCAGTTTACGGCGGGAGGGTACTGAGCAGTTCTTC
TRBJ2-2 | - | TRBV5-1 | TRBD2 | CASSSTTSSNTGELFF | TGCGCCAGCAGCTCAACGACTAGCAGTAACACCGGGGAGCTGTTTTTT
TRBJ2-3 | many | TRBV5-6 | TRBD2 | CASSPGLAGGDTQYF | TGTGCCAGCAGCCCTGGACTAGCGGGAGGGGATACGCAGTATTTT
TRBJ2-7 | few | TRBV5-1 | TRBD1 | CARTDGTGSYEQYF | TGCGCCAGGACCGACGGGACAGGGTCCTACGAGCAGTACTTC
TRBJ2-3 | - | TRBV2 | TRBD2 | CASSPSGRASDTQYF | TGTGCCAGCAGCCCTAGCGGGAGGGCCTCAGATACGCAGTATTTT
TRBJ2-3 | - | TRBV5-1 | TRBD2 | CASSLGGLAGVTDTQYF | TGCGCCAGCAGCTTGGGCGGCCTAGCGGGAGTAACAGATACGCAGTATTTT
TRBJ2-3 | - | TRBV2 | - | CASSGLNTDTQYF | TGTGCCAGCAGTGGACTCAACACAGATACGCAGTATTTT
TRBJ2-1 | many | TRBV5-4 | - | CASSLEADSYNEQFF | TGTGCCAGCAGCTTGGAGGCGGATTCCTACAATGAGCAGTTCTTC
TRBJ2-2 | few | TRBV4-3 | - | CASSQDLGGNTGELFF | TGCGCCAGCAGCCAAGATCTGGGAGGGAACACCGGGGAGCTGTTTTTT
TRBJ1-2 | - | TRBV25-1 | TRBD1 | CASSDSDRAYGYTF | TGTGCCAGCAGTGACTCAGACAGGGCCTATGGCTACACCTTC
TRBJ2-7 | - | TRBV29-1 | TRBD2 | CSVSGRASYEQYF | TGCAGCGTCAGCGGGAGGGCCTCCTACGAGCAGTACTTC